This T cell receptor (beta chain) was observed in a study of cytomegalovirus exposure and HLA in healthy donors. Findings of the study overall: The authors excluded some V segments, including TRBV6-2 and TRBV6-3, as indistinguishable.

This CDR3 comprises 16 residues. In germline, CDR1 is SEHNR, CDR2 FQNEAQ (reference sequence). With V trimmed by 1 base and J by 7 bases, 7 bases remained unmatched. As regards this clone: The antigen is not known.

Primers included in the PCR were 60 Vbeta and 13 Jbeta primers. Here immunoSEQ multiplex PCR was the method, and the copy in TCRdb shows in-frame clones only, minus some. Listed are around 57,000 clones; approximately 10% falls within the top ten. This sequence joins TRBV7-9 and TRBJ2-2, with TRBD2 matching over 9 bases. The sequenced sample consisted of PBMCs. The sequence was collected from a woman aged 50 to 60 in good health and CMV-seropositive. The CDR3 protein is CASSLVSGRGRGELFF. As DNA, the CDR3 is TGTGCCAGCAGCTTAGTTAGCGGGAGAGGTCGCGGGGAGCTGTTTTTT.